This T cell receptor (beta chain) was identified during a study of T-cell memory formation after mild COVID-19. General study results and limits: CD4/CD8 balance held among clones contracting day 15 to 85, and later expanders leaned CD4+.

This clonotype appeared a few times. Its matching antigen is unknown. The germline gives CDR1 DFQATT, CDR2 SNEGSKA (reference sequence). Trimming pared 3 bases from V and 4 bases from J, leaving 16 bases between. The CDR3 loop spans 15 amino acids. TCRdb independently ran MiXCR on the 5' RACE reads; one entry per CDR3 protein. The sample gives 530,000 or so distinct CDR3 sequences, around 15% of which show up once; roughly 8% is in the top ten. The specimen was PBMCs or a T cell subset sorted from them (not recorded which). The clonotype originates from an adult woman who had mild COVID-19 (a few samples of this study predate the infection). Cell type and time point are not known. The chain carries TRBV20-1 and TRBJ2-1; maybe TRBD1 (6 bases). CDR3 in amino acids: CSASTRQRGYNEQFF. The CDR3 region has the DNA TGCAGTGCTAGTACCCGACAGAGGGGGTACAATGAGCAGTTCTTC.